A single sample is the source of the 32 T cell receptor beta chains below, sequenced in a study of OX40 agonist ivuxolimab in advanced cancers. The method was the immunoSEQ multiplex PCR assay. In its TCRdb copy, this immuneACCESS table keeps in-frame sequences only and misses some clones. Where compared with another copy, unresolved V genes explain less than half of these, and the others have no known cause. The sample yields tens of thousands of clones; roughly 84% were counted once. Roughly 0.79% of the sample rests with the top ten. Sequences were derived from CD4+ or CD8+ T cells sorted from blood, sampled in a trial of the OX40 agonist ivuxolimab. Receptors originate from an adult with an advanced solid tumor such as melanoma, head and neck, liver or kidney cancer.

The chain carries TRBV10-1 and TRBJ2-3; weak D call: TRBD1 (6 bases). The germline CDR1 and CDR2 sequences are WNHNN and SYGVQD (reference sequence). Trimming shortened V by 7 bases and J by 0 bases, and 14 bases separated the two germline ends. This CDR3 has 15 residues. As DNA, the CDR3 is TGCGCCAGCAAAGCGACAGGCCGGAGCACAGATACGCAGTATTTT. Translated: CASKATGRSTDTQYF.

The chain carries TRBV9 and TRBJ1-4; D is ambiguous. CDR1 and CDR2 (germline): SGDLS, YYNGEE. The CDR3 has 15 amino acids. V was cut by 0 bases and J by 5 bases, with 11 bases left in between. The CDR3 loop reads CASSVAGNGNEKLFF. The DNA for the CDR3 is TGTGCCAGCAGCGTAGCGGGCAACGGCAATGAAAAACTGTTTTTT.

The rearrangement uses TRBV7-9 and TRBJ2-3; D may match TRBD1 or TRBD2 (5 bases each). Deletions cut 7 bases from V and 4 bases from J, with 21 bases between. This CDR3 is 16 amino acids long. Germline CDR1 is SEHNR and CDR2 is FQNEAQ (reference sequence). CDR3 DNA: TGTGCCAGCACCCTCGTGAGGGCAAGGGACGCAGATACGCAGTATTTT. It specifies CASTLVRARDADTQYF.

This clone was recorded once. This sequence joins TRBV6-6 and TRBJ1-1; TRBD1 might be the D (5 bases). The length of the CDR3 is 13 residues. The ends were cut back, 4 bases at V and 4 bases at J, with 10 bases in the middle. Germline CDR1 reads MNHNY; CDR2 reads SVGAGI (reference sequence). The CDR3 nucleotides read TGTGCCAGCAGTTCACAGAGGGGCACTGAAGCTTTCTTT. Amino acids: CASSSQRGTEAFF.

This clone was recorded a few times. CDR3 loop: CGSGRATEQFF. The CDR3 DNA sequence: TGCGGTAGCGGGAGGGCCACTGAGCAGTTCTTC. The V and J genes are TRBV20-1 and TRBJ2-1, with 11 bases identical to TRBD2. The length of the CDR3 is 11 residues. Germline V lookup: CDR1 DFQATT, CDR2 SNEGSKA (reference sequence).

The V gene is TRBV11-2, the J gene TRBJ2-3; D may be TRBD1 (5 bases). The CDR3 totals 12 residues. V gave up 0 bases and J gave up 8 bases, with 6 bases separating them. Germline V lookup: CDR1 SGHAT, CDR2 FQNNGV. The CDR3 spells CASSLEQGTQYF. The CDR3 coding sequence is TGTGCCAGCAGCTTAGAGCAGGGTACGCAGTATTTT.

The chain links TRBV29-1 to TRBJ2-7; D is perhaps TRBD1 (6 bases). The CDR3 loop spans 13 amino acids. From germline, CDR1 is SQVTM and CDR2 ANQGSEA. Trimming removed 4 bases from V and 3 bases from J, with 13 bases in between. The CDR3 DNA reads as TGCAGCGTTGCTCAGACAGGCGGCTACGAGCAGTACTTC. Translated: CSVAQTGGYEQYF.

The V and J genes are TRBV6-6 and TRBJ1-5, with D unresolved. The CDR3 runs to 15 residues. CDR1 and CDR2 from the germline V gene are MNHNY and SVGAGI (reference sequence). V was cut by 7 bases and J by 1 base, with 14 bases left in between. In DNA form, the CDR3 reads TGTGCCAGCACCGGAGGCCTTGGGAGCAATCAGCCCCAGCATTTT. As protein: CASTGGLGSNQPQHF.

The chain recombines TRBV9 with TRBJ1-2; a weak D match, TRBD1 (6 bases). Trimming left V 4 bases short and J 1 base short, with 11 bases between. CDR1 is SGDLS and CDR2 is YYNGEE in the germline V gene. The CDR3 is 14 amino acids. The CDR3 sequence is CASSPYRDNYGYTF. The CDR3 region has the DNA TGTGCCAGCAGCCCATACAGGGATAACTATGGCTACACCTTC. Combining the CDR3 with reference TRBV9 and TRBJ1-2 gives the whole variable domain DSGVTQTPKHLITATGQRVTLRCSPRSGDLSVYWYQQSLDQGLQFLIQYYNGEERAKGNILERFSAQQFPDLHSELNLSSLELGDSALYFCASSPYRDNYGYTFGSGTRLTVV.

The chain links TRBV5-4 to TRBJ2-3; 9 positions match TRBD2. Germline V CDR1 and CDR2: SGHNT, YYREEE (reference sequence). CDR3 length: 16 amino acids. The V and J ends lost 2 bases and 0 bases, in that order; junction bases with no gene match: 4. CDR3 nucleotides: TGTGCCAGCAGCTTTATGACTAGCGGTAGCACAGATACGCAGTATTTT. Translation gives CASSFMTSGSTDTQYF.

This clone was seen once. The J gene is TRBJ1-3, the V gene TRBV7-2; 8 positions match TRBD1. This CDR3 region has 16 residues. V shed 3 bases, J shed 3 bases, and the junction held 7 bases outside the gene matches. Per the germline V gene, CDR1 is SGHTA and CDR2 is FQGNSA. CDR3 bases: TGTGCCAGCAGCTTTGGGCAGGGGGCAAATGGAAACACCATATATTTT. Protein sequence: CASSFGQGANGNTIYF.

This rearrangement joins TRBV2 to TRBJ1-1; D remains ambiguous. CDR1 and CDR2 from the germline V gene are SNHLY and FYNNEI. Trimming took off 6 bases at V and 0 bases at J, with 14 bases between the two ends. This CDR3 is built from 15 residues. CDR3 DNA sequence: TGTGCCAGCAGCCGGGAGGACCCACTGAACACTGAAGCTTTCTTT. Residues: CASSREDPLNTEAFF.

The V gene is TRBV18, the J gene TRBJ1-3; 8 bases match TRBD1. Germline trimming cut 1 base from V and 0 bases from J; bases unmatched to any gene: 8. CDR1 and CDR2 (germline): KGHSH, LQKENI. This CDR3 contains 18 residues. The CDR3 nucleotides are TGTGCCAGCTCACCACAGCGGGCAGGGGGCTCCTCTGGAAACACCATATATTTT. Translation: CASSPQRAGGSSGNTIYF. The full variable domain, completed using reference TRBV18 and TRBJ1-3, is NAGVMQNPRHLVRRRGQEARLRCSPMKGHSHVYWYRQLPEEGLKFMVYLQKENIIDESGMPKERFSAEFPKEGPSILRIQQVVRGDSAAYFCASSPQRAGGSSGNTIYFGEGSWLTVV.

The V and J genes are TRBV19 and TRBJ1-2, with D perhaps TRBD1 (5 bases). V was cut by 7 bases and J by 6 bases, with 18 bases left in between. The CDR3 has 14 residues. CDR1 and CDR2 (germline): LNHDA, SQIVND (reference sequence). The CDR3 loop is CASTGTTAVNGYTF. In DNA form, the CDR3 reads TGTGCCAGTACCGGGACTACGGCAGTTAATGGCTACACCTTC.

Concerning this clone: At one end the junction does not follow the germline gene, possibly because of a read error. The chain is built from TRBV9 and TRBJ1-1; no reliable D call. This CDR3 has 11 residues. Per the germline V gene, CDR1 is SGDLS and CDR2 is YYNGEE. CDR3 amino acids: CASSVDIHLSF. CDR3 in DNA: TGTGCCAGCAGCGTAGACATCCACCTTTCCTTT.

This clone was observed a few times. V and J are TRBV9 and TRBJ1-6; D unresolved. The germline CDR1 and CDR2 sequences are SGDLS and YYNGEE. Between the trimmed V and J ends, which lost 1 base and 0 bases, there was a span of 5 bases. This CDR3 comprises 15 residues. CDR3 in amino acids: CASSVQSSYNSPLHF. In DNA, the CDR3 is TGTGCCAGCAGCGTACAGAGCTCCTATAATTCACCCCTCCACTTT.

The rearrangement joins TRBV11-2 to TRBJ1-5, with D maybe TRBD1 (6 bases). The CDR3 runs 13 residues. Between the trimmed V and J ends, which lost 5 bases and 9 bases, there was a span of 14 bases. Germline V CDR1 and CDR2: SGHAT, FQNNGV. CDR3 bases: TGTGCCAGCAGCGTCACAGGGACGGGGCCCCAGCATTTT. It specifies CASSVTGTGPQHF.

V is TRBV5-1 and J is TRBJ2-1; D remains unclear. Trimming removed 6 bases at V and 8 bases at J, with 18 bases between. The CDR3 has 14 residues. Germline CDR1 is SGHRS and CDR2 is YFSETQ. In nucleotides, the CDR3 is TGCGCCAGCACCCAGGACCCAGCTCGCGATGAGCAGTTCTTC. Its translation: CASTQDPARDEQFF. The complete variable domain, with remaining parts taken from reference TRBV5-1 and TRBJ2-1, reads KAGVTQTPRYLIKTRGQQVTLSCSPISGHRSVSWYQQTPGQGLQFLFEYFSETQRNKGNFPGRFSGRQFSNSRSEMNVSTLELGDSALYLCASTQDPARDEQFFGPGTRLTVL.

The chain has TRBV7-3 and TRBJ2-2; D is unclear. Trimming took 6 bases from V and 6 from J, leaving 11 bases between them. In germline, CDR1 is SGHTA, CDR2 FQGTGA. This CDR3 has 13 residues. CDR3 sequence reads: CASRLSGPGELFF. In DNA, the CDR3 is TGTGCCAGCAGACTATCAGGTCCCGGGGAGCTGTTTTTT.

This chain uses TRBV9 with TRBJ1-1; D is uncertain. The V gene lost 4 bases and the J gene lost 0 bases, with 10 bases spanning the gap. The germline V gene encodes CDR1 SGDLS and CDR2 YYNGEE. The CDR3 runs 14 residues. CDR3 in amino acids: CASSPQKMNTEAFF. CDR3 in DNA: TGTGCCAGCAGCCCACAGAAAATGAACACTGAAGCTTTCTTT.

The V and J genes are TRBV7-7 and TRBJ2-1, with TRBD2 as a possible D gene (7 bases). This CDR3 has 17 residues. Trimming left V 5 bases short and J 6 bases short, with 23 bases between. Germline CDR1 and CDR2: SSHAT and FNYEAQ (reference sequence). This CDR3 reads CASSRGAAGLSGNEQFF. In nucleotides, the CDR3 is TGTGCCAGCAGCCGGGGGGCAGCGGGACTTAGCGGCAATGAGCAGTTCTTC.

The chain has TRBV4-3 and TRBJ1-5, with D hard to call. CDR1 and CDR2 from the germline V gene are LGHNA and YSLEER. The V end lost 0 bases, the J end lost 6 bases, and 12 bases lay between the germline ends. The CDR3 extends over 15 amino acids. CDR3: CASSQDNTFVQPQHF. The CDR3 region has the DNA TGCGCCAGCAGCCAAGACAATACTTTTGTTCAGCCCCAGCATTTT.

The CDR3 region has the DNA TGTGCCACCAGCAGGGGGGGGTTGAGCTCCTACAATGAGCAGTTCTTC. It yields the protein CATSRGGLSSYNEQFF. The genes are TRBV15 and TRBJ2-1; 7 bases map to TRBD2. The CDR3 is made up of 16 amino acids. Trimming took 3 bases from V and 0 from J; bases not matched to a gene: 5. CDR1 and CDR2 (germline): LNHNV, YYDKDF (reference sequence). Filled out from reference TRBV15 and TRBJ2-1, the complete variable domain reads DAMVIQNPRYQVTQFGKPVTLSCSQTLNHNVMYWYQQKSSQAPKLLFHYYDKDFNNEADTPDNFQSRRPNTSFCFLDIRSPGLGDTAMYLCATSRGGLSSYNEQFFGPGTRLTVL.

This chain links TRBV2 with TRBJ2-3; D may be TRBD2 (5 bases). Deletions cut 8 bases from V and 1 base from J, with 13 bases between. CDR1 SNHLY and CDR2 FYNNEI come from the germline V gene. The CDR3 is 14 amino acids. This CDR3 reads CASSRNGGTDTQYF. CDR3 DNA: TGTGCCAGCTCTCGGAACGGGGGCACAGATACGCAGTATTTT.

Written as DNA, the CDR3 is TGTGCCAGCAGCCCGGCGGGGCCTGGGGAGACCCAGTACTTC. This codes for CASSPAGPGETQYF. This sequence joins TRBV7-3 and TRBJ2-5, with D tentatively TRBD2 (6 bases). From germline, CDR1 is SGHTA and CDR2 FQGTGA. The CDR3 contains 14 residues. The V gene lost 5 bases and the J gene lost 5 bases, with 15 bases spanning the gap.

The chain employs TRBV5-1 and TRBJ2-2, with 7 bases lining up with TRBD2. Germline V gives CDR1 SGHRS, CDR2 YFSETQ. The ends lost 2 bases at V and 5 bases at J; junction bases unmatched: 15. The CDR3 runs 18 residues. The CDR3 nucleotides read TGCGCCAGCAGCTTCGGGGACTACACACTGGGGAATACCGGGGAGCTGTTTTTT. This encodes CASSFGDYTLGNTGELFF.

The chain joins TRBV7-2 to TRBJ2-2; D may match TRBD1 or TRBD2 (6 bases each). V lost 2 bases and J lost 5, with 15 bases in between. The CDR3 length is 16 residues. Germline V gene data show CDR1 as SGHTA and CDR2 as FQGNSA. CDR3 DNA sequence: TGTGCCAGCAGCTTACTAGGGGGGACCGAAACCGGGGAGCTGTTTTTT. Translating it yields CASSLLGGTETGELFF.

The DNA of the CDR3 is TGTGCCAGCAGCTTTAGACAGGGACACGGCTACACCTTC. Encoded protein: CASSFRQGHGYTF. The V gene is TRBV13, the J gene TRBJ1-2; 7 nucleotides align to TRBD1. Germline loops: CDR1 PRHDT, CDR2 FYEKMQ (reference sequence). Germline trimming cut 3 bases from V and 8 bases from J; bases unmatched to any gene: 6. The CDR3 contains 13 residues. The variable domain in full, completed from reference TRBV13 and TRBJ1-2, reads AAGVIQSPRHLIKEKRETATLKCYPIPRHDTVYWYQQGPGQDPQFLISFYEKMQSDKGSIPDRFSAQQFSDYHSELNMSSLELGDSALYFCASSFRQGHGYTFGSGTRLTVV.

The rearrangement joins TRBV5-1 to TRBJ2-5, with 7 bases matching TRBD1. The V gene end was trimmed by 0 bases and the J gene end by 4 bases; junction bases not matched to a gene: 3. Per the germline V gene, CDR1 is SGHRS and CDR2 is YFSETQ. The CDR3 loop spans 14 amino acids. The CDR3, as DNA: TGCGCCAGCAGCTTGGCTCGGACAGGAGAGACCCAGTACTTC. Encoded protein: CASSLARTGETQYF.

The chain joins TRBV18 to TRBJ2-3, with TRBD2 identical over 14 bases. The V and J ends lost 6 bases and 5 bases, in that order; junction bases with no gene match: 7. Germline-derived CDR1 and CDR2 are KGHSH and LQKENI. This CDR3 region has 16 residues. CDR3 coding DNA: TGTGCCAGCTCTCAGGGGACTAGCGGGGGTGAAGATACGCAGTATTTT. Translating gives CASSQGTSGGEDTQYF.

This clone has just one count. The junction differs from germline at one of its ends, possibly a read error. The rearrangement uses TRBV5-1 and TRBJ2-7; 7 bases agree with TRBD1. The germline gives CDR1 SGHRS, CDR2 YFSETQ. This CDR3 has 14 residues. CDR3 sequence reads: CASSPGPGGYEQYF. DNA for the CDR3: TGTGCCAGCAGCCCCGGGCCAGGGGGCTACGAGCAGTACTTC.

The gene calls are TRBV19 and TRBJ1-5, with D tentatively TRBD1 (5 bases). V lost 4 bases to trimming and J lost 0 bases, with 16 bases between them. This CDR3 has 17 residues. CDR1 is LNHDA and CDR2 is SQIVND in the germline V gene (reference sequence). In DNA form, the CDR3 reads TGTGCCAGTAGTACCTACGACAGTTTTTATAGCAATCAGCCCCAGCATTTT. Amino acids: CASSTYDSFYSNQPQHF.